Below are 15 T cell receptor beta chains sequenced from a single sample in a study of OX40 agonist ivuxolimab in advanced cancers. Here immunoSEQ multiplex PCR was the method, and the copy in TCRdb shows in-frame clones only, minus some. The sample has about 16,000 clones, around four fifths seen once. The sequencing here drew on CD4+ or CD8+ T cells sorted from blood, taken in a trial of the OX40 agonist ivuxolimab. These receptors were collected from an adult with an advanced solid tumor such as melanoma, head and neck, liver or kidney cancer.

The chain combines TRBV27 with TRBJ2-1, with 8 bases aligning to TRBD2. This CDR3 region has 13 residues. The trim removed 10 bases at V and 8 bases at J, leaving 10 bases unmatched. In germline, CDR1 is MNHEY, CDR2 SMNVEV (reference sequence). The CDR3 spells CAIGRATIDEQFF. CDR3 nucleotide sequence: TGTGCCATCGGGAGGGCCACAATTGATGAGCAGTTCTTC.

This clone was found a few times. The rearrangement links TRBV4-1 to TRBJ1-2, with D unclear. The V end lost 1 base, the J end lost 6 bases, and 6 bases lay between the germline ends. Germline lookup yields CDR1 MGHRA and CDR2 YSYEKL. The CDR3 is made up of 12 amino acids. For the CDR3, the DNA is TGCGCCAGCAGCCAAGGGCAGAATGGCTACACCTTC. It yields the protein CASSQGQNGYTF.

The chain joins TRBV7-6 to TRBJ2-1, with TRBD2 matching 12 bases. With V trimmed by 6 bases and J by 5 bases, 8 bases remained unmatched. This CDR3 has 16 residues. CDR1 SGHVS and CDR2 FNYEAQ come from the germline V gene. Here the CDR3 DNA reads TGTGCCAGCAGGCCCCGACTAGCGGGAGCGGACAATGAGCAGTTCTTC. Residues: CASRPRLAGADNEQFF.

This chain uses TRBV29-1 with TRBJ2-2, with D perhaps matching TRBD2 (7 bases). The V gene's germline CDR1 is SQVTM and CDR2 ANQGSEA. The germline V and J ends were trimmed by 7 bases and 4 bases, with 19 bases remaining between them. This CDR3 comprises 15 residues. The CDR3: CSAVGGASTTGELFF. CDR3 nucleotide sequence: TGCAGCGCCGTTGGGGGGGCCTCCACCACCGGGGAGCTGTTTTTT.

This sequence joins TRBV5-6 and TRBJ1-3; a weak D match, TRBD1 (5 bases). This CDR3 contains 16 residues. Looked up from germline, CDR1 is SGHDT and CDR2 is YYEEEE. V lost 0 bases and J lost 0, with 10 bases in between. In DNA, the CDR3 is TGTGCCAGCAGCTTGGGTCCAGGGACCTCTGGAAACACCATATATTTT. It codes for CASSLGPGTSGNTIYF.

V gene TRBV6-6 combines with J gene TRBJ2-3; 7 nucleotides agree with TRBD2. This CDR3 is 15 amino acids long. CDR1 and CDR2 from the germline V gene are MNHNY and SVGAGI (reference sequence). J was trimmed by 3 bases and V by 2 bases; bases with no gene match: 5. Here the CDR3 DNA reads TGTGCCAGCAGTTACGAGGCGGGAGTAACAGATACGCAGTATTTT. It codes for CASSYEAGVTDTQYF.

Turning to this clone: Other DNA sequences in this specimen translate into the identical CDR3. The V gene is TRBV6-5, the J gene TRBJ2-1; no reliable D call. Germline-derived CDR1 and CDR2 are MNHEY and SVGAGI. Trimming took 2 bases from V and 7 from J, leaving 6 bases between them. This CDR3 is 12 amino acids long. The CDR3 loop is CASSYGGNEQFF. CDR3 coding DNA: TGTGCCAGCAGTTACGGTGGTAATGAGCAGTTCTTC.

The chain is built from TRBV27 and TRBJ2-7; no reliable D call. Germline V gene data show CDR1 as MNHEY and CDR2 as SMNVEV (reference sequence). CDR3 length: 15 amino acids. With 4 bases removed from V and 2 bases from J, the gap between germline ends came to 15 bases. CDR3 region: CASSWGAEAPYEQYF. The CDR3 coding sequence is TGTGCCAGCAGTTGGGGTGCTGAGGCCCCCTACGAGCAGTACTTC.

The V call is TRBV19, the J call TRBJ2-7, with 8 nucleotides matching TRBD1. The germline V gene has CDR1 LNHDA and CDR2 SQIVND (reference sequence). The CDR3 has 16 amino acids. The ends lost 0 bases at V and 4 bases at J; junction bases unmatched: 8. CDR3 sequence (DNA): TGTGCCAGTAGTATAGATCGGTCCCACAGGGGGTACGAGCAGTACTTC. Protein: CASSIDRSHRGYEQYF.

The chain recombines TRBV7-3 with TRBJ1-1; D is unresolved. This CDR3 is 13 amino acids long. Germline-derived CDR1 and CDR2 are SGHTA and FQGTGA. Trimming pared 5 bases from V and 0 bases from J, leaving 7 bases between. The CDR3 region has the DNA TGTGCCAGCAGCAAAGGCGTGAACACTGAAGCTTTCTTT. It specifies CASSKGVNTEAFF.

V gene TRBV27 combines with J gene TRBJ2-1; 9 bases are shared with TRBD1. Per the germline V gene, CDR1 is MNHEY and CDR2 is SMNVEV (reference sequence). The CDR3 sequence is 14 residues long. Unmatched junction bases numbered 5, after V lost 6 bases and J lost 5 bases. DNA for the CDR3: TGTGCCAGCAGGGACAGGGGCCGGGACAATGAGCAGTTCTTC. Encoded protein: CASRDRGRDNEQFF.

V gene TRBV27 combines with J gene TRBJ2-3; D is unresolved. Trimming pared 6 bases from V and 1 base from J, leaving 11 bases between. Germline V gene data show CDR1 as MNHEY and CDR2 as SMNVEV (reference sequence). The CDR3 extends over 14 amino acids. This chain's CDR3 is CASSQSWGTDTQYF. CDR3 DNA: TGTGCCAGCAGCCAGAGTTGGGGCACAGATACGCAGTATTTT.

This clone was counted once. The J gene is TRBJ2-1, the V gene TRBV28; 12 bases line up with TRBD2. Germline values: CDR1 MDHEN, CDR2 SYDVKM. Trimming removed 6 bases from V and 0 bases from J; junction bases left unmatched: 3. This CDR3 spans 16 amino acids. The CDR3 DNA reads TGTGCCAGCAGCCTGACTAGCGGGAGCTCCTACAATGAGCAGTTCTTC. It translates to CASSLTSGSSYNEQFF.

The V and J genes are TRBV9 and TRBJ2-2, with a possible D match to TRBD1 (5 bases). The V gene lost 3 bases and the J gene lost 7 bases, with 22 bases spanning the gap. Germline CDR1 and CDR2: SGDLS and YYNGEE. This CDR3 is built from 17 residues. The CDR3 DNA sequence: TGTGCCAGCAGCGGGGGCGAGCGACGTATAGTTGTCGGGGAGCTGTTTTTT. Encoded protein: CASSGGERRIVVGELFF.

The V and J genes are TRBV7-9 and TRBJ2-3, with 7 positions matching TRBD1. Germline values: CDR1 SEHNR, CDR2 FQNEAQ (reference sequence). This CDR3 has 17 amino acids. J lost 4 bases, V lost 5 bases, and 15 bases had no gene match. CDR3 DNA: TGTGCCAGCAGCCGATGGTCCGGGACAGATTATGCAGATACGCAGTATTTT. This codes for CASSRWSGTDYADTQYF.